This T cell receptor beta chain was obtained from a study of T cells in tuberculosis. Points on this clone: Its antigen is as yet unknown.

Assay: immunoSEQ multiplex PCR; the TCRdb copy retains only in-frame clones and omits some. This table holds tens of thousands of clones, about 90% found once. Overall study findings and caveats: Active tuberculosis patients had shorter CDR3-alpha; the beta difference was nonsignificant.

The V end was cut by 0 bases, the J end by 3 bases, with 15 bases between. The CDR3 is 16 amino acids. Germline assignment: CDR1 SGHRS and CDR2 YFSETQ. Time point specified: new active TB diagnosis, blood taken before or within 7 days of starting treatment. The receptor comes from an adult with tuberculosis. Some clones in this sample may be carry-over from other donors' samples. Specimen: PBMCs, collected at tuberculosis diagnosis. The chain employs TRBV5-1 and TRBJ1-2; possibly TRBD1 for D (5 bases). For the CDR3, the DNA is TGCGCCAGCAGCTTGGTATATAGGGGTAGAGACTATGGCTACACCTTC. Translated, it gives CASSLVYRGRDYGYTF.